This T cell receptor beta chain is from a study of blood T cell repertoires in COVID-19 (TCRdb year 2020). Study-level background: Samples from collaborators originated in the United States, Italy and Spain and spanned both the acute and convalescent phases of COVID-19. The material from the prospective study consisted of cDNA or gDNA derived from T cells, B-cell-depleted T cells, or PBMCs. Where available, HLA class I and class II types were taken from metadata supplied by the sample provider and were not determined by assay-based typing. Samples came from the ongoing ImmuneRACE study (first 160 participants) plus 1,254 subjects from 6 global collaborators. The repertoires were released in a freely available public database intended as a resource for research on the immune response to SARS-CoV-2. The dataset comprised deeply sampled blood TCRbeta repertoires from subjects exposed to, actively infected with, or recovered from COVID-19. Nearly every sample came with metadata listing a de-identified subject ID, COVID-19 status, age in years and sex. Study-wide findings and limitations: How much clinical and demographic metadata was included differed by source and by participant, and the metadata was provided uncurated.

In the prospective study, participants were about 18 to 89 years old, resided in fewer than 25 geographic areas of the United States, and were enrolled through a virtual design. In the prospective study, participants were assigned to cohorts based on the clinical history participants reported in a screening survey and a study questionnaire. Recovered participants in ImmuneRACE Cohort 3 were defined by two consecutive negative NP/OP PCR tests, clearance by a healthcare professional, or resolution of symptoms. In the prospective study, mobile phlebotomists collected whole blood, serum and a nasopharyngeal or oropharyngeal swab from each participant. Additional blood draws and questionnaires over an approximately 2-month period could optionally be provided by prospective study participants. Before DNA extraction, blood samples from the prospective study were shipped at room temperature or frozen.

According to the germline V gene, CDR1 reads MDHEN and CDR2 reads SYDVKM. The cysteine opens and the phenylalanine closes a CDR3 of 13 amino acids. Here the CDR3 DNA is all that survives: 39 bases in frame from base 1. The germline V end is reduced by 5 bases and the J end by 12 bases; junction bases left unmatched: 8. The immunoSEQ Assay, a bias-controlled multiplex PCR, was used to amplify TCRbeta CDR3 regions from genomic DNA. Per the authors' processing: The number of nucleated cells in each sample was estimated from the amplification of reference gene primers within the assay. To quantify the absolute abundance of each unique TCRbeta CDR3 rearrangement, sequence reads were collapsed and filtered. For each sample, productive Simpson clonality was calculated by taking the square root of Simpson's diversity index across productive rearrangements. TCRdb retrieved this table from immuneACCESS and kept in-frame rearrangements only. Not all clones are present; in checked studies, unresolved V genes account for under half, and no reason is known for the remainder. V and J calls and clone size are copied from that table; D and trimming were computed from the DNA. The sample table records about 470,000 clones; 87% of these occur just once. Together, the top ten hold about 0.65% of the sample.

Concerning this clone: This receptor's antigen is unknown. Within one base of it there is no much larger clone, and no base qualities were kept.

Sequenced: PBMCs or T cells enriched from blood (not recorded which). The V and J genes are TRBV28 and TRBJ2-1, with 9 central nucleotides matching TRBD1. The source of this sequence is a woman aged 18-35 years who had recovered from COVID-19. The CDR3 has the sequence CASSPPDRGSQFF. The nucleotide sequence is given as TGTGCCAGCAGTCCCCCGGACAGGGGTTCGCAGTTCTTC.